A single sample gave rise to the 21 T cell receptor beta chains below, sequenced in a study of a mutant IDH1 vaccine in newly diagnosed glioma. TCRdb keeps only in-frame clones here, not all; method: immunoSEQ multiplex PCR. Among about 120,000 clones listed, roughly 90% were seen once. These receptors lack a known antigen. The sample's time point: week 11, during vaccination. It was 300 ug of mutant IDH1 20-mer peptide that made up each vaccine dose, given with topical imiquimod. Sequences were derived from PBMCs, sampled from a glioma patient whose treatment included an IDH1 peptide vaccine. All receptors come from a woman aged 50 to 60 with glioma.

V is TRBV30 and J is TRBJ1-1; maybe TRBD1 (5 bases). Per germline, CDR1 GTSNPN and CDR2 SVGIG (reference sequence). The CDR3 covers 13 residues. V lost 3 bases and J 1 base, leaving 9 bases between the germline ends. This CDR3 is CAWRGQPNTEAFF. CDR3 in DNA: TGTGCCTGGAGAGGACAACCGAACACTGAAGCTTTCTTT.

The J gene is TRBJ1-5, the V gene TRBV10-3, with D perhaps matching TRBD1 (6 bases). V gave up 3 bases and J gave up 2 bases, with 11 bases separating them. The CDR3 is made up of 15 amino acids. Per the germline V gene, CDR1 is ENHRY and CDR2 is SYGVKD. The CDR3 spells CAISEGGIGNQPQHF. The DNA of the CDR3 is TGTGCCATCAGTGAAGGGGGTATTGGCAATCAGCCCCAGCATTTT.

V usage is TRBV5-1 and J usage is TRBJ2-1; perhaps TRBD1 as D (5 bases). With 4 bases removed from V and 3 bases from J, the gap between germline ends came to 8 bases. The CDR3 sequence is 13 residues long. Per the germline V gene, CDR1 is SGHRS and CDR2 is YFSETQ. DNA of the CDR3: TGCGCCAGCAGCCCTGGACACTACAATGAGCAGTTCTTC. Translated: CASSPGHYNEQFF.

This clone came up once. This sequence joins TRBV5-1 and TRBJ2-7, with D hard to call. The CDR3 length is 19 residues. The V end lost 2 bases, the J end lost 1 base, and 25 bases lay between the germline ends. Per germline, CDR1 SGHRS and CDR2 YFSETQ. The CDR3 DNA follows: TGCGCCAGCAGCTTAATAAGTCTTCTCAGGATGAACCCGTCCTACGAGCAGTACTTC. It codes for CASSLISLLRMNPSYEQYF. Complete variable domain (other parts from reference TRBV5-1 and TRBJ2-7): KAGVTQTPRYLIKTRGQQVTLSCSPISGHRSVSWYQQTPGQGLQFLFEYFSETQRNKGNFPGRFSGRQFSNSRSEMNVSTLELGDSALYLCASSLISLLRMNPSYEQYFGPGTRLTVT.

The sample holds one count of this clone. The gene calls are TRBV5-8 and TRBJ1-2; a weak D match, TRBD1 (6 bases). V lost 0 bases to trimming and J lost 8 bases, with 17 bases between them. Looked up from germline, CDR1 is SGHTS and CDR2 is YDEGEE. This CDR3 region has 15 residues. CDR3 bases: TGTGCCAGCAGCTTGGACGGTCGGGGGCCTGACGGCTACACCTTC. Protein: CASSLDGRGPDGYTF.

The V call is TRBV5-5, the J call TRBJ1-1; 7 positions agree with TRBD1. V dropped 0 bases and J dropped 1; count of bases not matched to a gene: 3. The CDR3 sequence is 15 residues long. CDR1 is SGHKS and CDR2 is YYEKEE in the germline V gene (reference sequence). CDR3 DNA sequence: TGTGCCAGCAGCTTGGCAGGGGGTTCGAACACTGAAGCTTTCTTT. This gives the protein CASSLAGGSNTEAFF.

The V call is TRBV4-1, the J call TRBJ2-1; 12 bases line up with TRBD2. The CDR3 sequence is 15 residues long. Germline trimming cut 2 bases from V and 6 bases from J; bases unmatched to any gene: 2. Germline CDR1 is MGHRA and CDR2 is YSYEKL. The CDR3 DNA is TGCGCCAGCAGCCAAACTAGCGGGAGGATCAATGAGCAGTTCTTC. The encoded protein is CASSQTSGRINEQFF.

The CDR3 coding sequence is TGTGCCAGCTCACAACGACAGCCAGCGGGACCCGACACAGATACGCAGTATTTT. It specifies CASSQRQPAGPDTDTQYF. The chain recombines TRBV18 with TRBJ2-3, with 7 bases that match TRBD2. The V segment lost 4 bases and the J segment 2 bases; nucleotides outside the gene matches: 15. Germline-derived CDR1 and CDR2 are KGHSH and LQKENI. The CDR3 runs 18 residues.

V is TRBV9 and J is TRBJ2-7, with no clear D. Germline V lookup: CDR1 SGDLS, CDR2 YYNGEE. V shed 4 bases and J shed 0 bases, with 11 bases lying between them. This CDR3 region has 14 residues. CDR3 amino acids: CASSPTPSSYEQYF. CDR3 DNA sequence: TGTGCCAGCAGCCCGACGCCAAGCTCCTACGAGCAGTACTTC.

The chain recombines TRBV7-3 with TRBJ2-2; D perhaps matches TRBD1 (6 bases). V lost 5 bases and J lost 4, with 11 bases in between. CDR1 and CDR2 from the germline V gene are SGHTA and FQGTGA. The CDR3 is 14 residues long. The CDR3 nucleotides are TGTGCCAGCAGCGTAATAGGGGGCACCGGGGAGCTGTTTTTT. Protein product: CASSVIGGTGELFF. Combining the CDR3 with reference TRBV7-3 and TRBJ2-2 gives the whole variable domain GAGVSQTPSNKVTEKGKYVELRCDPISGHTALYWYRQSLGQGPEFLIYFQGTGAADDSGLPNDRFFAVRPEGSVSTLKIQRTERGDSAVYLCASSVIGGTGELFFGEGSRLTVL.

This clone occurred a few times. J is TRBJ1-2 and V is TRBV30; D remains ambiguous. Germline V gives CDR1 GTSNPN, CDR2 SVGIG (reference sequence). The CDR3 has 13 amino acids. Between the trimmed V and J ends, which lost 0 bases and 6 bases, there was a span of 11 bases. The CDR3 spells CAWSVPGLNGYTF. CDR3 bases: TGTGCCTGGAGTGTACCCGGACTGAATGGCTACACCTTC. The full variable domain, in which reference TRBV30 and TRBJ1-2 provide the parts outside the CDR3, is SQTIHQWPATLVQPVGSPLSLECTVEGTSNPNLYWYRQAAGRGLQLLFYSVGIGQISSEVPQNLSASRPQDRQFILSSKKLLLSDSGFYLCAWSVPGLNGYTFGSGTRLTVV.

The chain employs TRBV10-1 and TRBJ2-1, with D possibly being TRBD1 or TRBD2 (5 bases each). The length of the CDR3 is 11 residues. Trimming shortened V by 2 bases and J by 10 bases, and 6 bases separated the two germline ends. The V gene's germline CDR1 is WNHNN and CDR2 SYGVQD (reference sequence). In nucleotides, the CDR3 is TGCGCCAGCAGTGAGGGGGACGAGCAGTTCTTC. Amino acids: CASSEGDEQFF.

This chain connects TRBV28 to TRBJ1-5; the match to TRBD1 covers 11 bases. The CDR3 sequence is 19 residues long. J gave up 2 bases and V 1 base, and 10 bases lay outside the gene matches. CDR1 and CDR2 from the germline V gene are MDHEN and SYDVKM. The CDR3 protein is CASSLLGGTGGFGNQPQHF. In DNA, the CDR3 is TGTGCCAGCAGTTTATTAGGAGGGACAGGGGGATTTGGCAATCAGCCCCAGCATTTT.

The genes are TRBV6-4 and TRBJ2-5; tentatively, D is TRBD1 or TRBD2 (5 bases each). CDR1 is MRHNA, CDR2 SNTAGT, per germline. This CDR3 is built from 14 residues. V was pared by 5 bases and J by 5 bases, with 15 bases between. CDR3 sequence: CASSRDGQLETQYF. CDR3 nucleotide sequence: TGTGCCAGCAGTCGGGACGGGCAACTCGAGACCCAGTACTTC.

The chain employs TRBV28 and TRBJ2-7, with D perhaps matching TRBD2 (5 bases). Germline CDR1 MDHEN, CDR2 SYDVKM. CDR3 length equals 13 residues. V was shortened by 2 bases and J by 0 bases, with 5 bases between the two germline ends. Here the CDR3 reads CASSLGSSYEQYF. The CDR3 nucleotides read TGTGCCAGCAGTTTAGGGAGCTCCTACGAGCAGTACTTC.

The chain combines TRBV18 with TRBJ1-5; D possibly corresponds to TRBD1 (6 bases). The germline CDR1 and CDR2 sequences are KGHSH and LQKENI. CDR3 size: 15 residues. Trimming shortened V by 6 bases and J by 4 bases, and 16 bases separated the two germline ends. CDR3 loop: CASSTIGTLNQPQHF. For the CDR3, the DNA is TGTGCCAGCTCTACCATAGGGACACTTAATCAGCCCCAGCATTTT.

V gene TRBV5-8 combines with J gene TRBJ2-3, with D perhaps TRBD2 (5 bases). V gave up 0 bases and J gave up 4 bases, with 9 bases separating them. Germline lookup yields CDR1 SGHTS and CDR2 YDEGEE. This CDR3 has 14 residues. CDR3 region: CASSLEHGADTQYF. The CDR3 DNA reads TGTGCCAGCAGCTTGGAGCACGGGGCAGATACGCAGTATTTT.

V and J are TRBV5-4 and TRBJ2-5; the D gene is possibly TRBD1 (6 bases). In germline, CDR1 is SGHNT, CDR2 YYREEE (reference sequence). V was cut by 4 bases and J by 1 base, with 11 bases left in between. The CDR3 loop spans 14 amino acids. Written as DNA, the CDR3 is TGTGCCAGCAGCCGACAGGCGTCCCAAGAGACCCAGTACTTC. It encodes CASSRQASQETQYF. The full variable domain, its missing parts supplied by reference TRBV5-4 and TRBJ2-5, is ETGVTQSPTHLIKTRGQQVTLRCSSQSGHNTVSWYQQALGQGPQFIFQYYREEENGRGNFPPRFSGLQFPNYSSELNVNALELDDSALYLCASSRQASQETQYFGPGTRLLVL.

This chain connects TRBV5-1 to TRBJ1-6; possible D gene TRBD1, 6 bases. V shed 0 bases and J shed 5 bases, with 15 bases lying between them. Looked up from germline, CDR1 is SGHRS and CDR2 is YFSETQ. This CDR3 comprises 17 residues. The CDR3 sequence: CASSLARTGMDNSPLHF. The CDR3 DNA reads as TGCGCCAGCAGCTTGGCCCGTACAGGGATGGATAATTCACCCCTCCACTTT. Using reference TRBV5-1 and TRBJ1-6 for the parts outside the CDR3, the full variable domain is KAGVTQTPRYLIKTRGQQVTLSCSPISGHRSVSWYQQTPGQGLQFLFEYFSETQRNKGNFPGRFSGRQFSNSRSEMNVSTLELGDSALYLCASSLARTGMDNSPLHFGNGTRLTVT.

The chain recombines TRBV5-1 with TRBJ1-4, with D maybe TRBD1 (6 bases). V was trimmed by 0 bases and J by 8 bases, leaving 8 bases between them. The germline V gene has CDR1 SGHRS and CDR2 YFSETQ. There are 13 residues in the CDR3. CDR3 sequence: CASSLEGEEKLFF. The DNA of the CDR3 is TGCGCCAGCAGCTTGGAGGGGGAAGAAAAACTGTTTTTT.

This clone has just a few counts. In DNA form, the CDR3 reads TGCAGCGTCCTGAGTTCTATAGCGGCCGAGCAGTACTTC. Amino acid sequence: CSVLSSIAAEQYF. The chain has TRBV29-1 and TRBJ2-7; tentative D call: TRBD2 (6 bases). The CDR3 runs 13 residues. V gave up 6 bases and J gave up 6 bases, with 18 bases separating them. Germline lookup yields CDR1 SQVTM and CDR2 ANQGSEA.